The TCR beta chain described here comes from a study of cytomegalovirus exposure and HLA in healthy donors. Whole-study results and caveats: Per a later analysis, HLA-associated TCR beta chains showed more clonal expansion than other, equally common TCR beta chains.

Both 60 Vbeta primers and 13 Jbeta primers went into the PCR. Repertoires were generated with immunoSEQ multiplex PCR, while TCRdb's copy carries only in-frame clones and drops some. The sample gives approximately 140,000 clones, 73% of which show up once; approximately 15% is in the top ten. The CDR3 consists of 14 residues. Germline trimming cut 4 bases from V and 2 bases from J; bases unmatched to any gene: 4. The germline gives CDR1 LGHNT, CDR2 FRNRAP. Points on this clone: Its antigen is not identified.

The sequence was collected from a human donor in good health. The sequenced material came from PBMCs. The genes are TRBV12-5 and TRBJ2-7, with 8 bases matching TRBD1. The chain's CDR3 is CASGSPTGAYEQYF. The CDR3 DNA reads TGTGCTAGTGGTTCCCCGACAGGGGCCTACGAGCAGTACTTC.